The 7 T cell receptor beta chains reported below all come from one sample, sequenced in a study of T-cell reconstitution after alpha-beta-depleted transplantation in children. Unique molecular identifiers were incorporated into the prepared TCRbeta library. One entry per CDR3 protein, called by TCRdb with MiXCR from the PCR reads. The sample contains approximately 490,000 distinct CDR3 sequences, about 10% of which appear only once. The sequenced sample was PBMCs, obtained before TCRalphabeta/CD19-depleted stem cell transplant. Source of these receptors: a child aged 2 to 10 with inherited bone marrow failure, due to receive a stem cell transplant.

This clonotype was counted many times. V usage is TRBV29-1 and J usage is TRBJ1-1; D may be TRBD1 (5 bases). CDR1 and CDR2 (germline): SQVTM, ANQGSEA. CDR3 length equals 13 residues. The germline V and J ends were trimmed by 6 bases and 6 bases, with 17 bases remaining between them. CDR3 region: CSVPLQGVPEAFF. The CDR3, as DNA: TGCAGCGTGCCCCTGCAAGGGGTGCCTGAAGCTTTCTTT.

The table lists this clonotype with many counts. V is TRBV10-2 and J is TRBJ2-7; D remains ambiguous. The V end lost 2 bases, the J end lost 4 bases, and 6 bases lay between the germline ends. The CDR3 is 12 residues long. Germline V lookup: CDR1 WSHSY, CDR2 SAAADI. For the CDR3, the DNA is TGCGCCAGCAGTGAGCCTGGATACGAGCAGTACTTC. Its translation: CASSEPGYEQYF.

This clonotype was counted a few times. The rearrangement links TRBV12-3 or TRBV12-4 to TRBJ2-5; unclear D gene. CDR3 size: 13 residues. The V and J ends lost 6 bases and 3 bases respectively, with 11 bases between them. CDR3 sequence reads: CASSPIYKETQYF. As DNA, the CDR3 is TGTGCCAGCAGCCCAATCTACAAAGAGACCCAGTACTTC.

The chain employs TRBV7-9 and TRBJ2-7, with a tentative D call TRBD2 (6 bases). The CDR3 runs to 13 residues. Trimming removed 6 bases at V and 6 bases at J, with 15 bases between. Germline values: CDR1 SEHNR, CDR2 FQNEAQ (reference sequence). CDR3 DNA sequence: TGTGCCAGCAGTCGTAGGGGAGGCAGCGAGCAGTACTTC. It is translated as CASSRRGGSEQYF.

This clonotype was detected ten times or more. The CDR3 here is CASSLDPAGGPIEQYF. The DNA for the CDR3 is TGCGCCAGCAGCTTGGATCCTGCGGGGGGGCCGATCGAGCAGTACTTC. The chain is built from TRBV5-1 and TRBJ2-7; TRBD2 agrees at 9 bases. The germline gives CDR1 SGHRS, CDR2 YFSETQ. This CDR3 has 16 residues. V lost 0 bases, J lost 6 bases, and 10 bases stayed unmatched.

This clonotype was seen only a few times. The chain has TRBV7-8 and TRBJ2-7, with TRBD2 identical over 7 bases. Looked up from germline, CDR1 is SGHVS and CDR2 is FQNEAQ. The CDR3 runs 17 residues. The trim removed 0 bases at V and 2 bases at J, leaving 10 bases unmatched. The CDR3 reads CASSLATTASGAYEQYF. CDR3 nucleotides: TGTGCCAGCAGCTTAGCAACCACGGCTAGCGGAGCCTACGAGCAGTACTTC. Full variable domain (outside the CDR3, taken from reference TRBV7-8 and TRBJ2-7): GAGVSQSPRYKVAKRGQDVALRCDPISGHVSLFWYQQALGQGPEFLTYFQNEAQLDKSGLPSDRFFAERPEGSVSTLKIQRTQQEDSAVYLCASSLATTASGAYEQYFGPGTRLTVT.

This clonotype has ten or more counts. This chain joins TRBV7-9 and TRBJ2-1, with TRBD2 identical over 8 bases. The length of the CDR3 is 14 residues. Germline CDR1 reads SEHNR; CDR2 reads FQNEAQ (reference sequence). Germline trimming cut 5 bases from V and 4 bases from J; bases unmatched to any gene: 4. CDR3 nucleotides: TGTGCCAGCAGCCTCGAGCGGGGGTACAATGAGCAGTTCTTC. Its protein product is CASSLERGYNEQFF.